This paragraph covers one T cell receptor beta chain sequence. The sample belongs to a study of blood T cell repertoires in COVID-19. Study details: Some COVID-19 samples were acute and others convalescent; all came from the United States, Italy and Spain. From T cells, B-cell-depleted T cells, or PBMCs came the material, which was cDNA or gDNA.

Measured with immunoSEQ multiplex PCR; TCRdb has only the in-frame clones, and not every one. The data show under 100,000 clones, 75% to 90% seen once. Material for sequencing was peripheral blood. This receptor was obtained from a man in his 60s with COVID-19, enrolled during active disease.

CDR3 residues: CASSEPDRGTDTQYF. The CDR3 coding sequence is TGTGCCAGCAGTGAGCCCGACAGGGGAACAGATACGCAGTATTTT. The gene calls are TRBV25-1 and TRBJ2-3; 8 nucleotides line up with TRBD1. The CDR3 is made up of 15 amino acids. The germline V gene encodes CDR1 MGHDK and CDR2 SYGVNS. The V and J ends lost 3 bases and 3 bases, in that order; junction bases with no gene match: 5.